This paragraph reports one TCR beta chain. The table lists this clonotype with many counts. No antigen is known for it. One base away there is no much larger clone; base qualities are not given. The record originates from a study of response to subunit inactivated influenza vaccine (dated by TCRdb to 2017 to 2018). In terms of the full investigation: The study used deep quantitative T cell receptor repertoire profiling to track responses to a trivalent subunit inactivated influenza vaccine.

The germline V gene encodes CDR1 SGHAT and CDR2 FQNNGV. V is trimmed back by 5 bases and J by 6 bases, and the junction contains 3 bases that no gene match accounts for. From cysteine to phenylalanine, the CDR3 is 14 amino acids long. CDR3 DNA only is kept here, 42 bases in frame from base 1. Library preparation used RT-PCR. The sequencer was an Illumina HiSeq 2500. TCRdb reprocessed the public reads (quality trimming at Q25 with fastp, clone calling with MiXCR) and kept in-frame beta chains. CDR3 protein sequences are deduplicated, and each keeps its most common genes and DNA. The sample profile shows over 150,000 distinct CDR3 sequences; about 10% of them were found once. The biggest ten clones account for around 35% of the sample. The research as a whole found: The authors proposed that each seasonal influenza vaccination may bring in only a limited number of new T cells.

The sequenced sample was CD8+ T cells sorted from PBMCs, obtained less than 25 months after vaccination. The rearranged segments are TRBV11-2 and TRBJ2-7, with 14 central nucleotides matching TRBD2. This sequence was found in a man aged 45 to 75 who received an inactivated influenza vaccine. Donor details come from another sample of the same person, matched by shared clones. For the CDR3, the sequence is CASSMGLAGVEQYF. The nucleotide sequence is TGTGCCAGCAGCATGGGACTAGCGGGAGTCGAGCAGTACTTC. The reference TRBV11-2 and TRBJ2-7 proteins fill in what lies around the CDR3, so the full variable domain reads EAGVAQSPRYKIIEKRQSVAFWCNPISGHATLYWYQQILGQGPKLLIQFQNNGVVDDSQLPKDRFSAERLKGVDSTLKIQPAKLEDSAVYLCASSMGLAGVEQYFGPGTRLTVT.